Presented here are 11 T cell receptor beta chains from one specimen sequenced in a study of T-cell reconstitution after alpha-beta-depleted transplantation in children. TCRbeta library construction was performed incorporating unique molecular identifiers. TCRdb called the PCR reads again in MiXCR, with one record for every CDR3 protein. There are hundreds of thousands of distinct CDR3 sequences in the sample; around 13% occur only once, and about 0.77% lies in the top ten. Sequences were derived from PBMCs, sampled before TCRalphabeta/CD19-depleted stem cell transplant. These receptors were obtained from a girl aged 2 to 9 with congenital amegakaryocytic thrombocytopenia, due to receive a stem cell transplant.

CDR3 region: CSVLGFRDPLFDLSSGEQYF. DNA for the CDR3: TGCAGCGTTTTGGGATTCCGGGACCCTCTCTTCGACCTCTCTTCCGGAGAGCAGTACTTC. This chain uses TRBV29-1 with TRBJ2-7; D may match TRBD1 or TRBD2 (5 bases each). The CDR3 sequence is 20 residues long. Germline V lookup: CDR1 SQVTM, CDR2 ANQGSEA. V was clipped by 5 bases and J by 7 bases, with 39 bases between them.

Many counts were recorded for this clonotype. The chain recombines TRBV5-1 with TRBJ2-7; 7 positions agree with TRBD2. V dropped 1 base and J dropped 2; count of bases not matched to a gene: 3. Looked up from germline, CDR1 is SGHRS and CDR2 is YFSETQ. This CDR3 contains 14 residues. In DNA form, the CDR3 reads TGCGCCAGCAGCTTGATACTAGCGACCTACGAGCAGTACTTC. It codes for CASSLILATYEQYF. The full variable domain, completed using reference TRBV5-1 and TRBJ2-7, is KAGVTQTPRYLIKTRGQQVTLSCSPISGHRSVSWYQQTPGQGLQFLFEYFSETQRNKGNFPGRFSGRQFSNSRSEMNVSTLELGDSALYLCASSLILATYEQYFGPGTRLTVT.

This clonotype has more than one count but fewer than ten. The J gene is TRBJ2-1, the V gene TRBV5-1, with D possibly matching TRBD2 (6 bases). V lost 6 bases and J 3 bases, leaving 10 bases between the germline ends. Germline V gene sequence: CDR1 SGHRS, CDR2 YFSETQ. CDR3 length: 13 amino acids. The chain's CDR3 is CASMMGGYNEQFF. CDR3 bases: TGCGCCAGCATGATGGGAGGCTACAATGAGCAGTTCTTC.

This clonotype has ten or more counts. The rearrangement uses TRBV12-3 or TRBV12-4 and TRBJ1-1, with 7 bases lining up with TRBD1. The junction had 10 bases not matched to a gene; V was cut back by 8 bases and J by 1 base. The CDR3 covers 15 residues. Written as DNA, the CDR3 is TGTGCCAGCCGCTCGTGGGGACAGCAGAACACTGAAGCTTTCTTT. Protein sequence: CASRSWGQQNTEAFF.

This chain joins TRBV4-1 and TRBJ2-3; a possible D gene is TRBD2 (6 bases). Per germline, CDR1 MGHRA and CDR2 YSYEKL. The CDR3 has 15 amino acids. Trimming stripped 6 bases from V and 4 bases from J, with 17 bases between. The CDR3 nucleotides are TGCGCCAGCAGGTCGGTGGAGGGTAGGGCAGATACGCAGTATTTT. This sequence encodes CASRSVEGRADTQYF.

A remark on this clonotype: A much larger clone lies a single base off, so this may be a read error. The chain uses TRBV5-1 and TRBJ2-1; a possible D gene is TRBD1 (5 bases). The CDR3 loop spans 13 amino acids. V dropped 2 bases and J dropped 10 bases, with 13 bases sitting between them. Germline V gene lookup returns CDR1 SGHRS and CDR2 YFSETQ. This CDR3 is CASSFDSVKEQFF. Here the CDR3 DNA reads TGCGCCAGCAGCTTCGACAGCGTCAAAGAGCAGTTCTTC.

CDR3 residues: CASSYRPNQPQHF. The CDR3 DNA is TGTGCCAGCAGTTACAGGCCCAATCAGCCCCAGCATTTT. The chain recombines TRBV6-5 with TRBJ1-5, with D unclear. The CDR3 has 13 amino acids. The V and J ends lost 2 bases and 3 bases respectively, with 5 bases between them. Germline-derived CDR1 and CDR2 are MNHEY and SVGAGI.

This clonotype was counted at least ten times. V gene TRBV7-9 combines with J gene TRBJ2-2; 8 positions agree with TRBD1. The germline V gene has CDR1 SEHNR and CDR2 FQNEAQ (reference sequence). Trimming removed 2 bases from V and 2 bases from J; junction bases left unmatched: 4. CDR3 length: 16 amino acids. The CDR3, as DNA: TGTGCCAGCAGCTTACTGGACAGGGTTAACACCGGGGAGCTGTTTTTT. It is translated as CASSLLDRVNTGELFF.

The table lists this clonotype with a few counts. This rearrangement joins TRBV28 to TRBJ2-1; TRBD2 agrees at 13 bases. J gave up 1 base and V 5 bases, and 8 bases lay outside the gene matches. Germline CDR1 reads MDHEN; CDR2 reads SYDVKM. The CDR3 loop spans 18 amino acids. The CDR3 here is CASSPPPGLAGSYNEQFF. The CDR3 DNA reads TGTGCCAGCAGTCCACCCCCGGGACTAGCGGGGTCCTACAATGAGCAGTTCTTC.

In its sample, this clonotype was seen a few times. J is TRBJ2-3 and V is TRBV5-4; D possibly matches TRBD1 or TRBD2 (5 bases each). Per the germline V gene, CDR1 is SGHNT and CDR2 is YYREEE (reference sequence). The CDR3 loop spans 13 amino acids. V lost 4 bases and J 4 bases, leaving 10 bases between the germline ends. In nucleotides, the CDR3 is TGTGCCAGCAGCCTGGGACCTTCAGATACGCAGTATTTT. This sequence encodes CASSLGPSDTQYF.

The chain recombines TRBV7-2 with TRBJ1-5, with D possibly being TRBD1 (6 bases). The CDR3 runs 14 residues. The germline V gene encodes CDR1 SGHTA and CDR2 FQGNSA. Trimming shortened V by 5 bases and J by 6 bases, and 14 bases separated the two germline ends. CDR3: CASSRTGLAQPQHF. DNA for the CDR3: TGTGCCAGCAGCCGTACAGGGCTGGCTCAGCCCCAGCATTTT.